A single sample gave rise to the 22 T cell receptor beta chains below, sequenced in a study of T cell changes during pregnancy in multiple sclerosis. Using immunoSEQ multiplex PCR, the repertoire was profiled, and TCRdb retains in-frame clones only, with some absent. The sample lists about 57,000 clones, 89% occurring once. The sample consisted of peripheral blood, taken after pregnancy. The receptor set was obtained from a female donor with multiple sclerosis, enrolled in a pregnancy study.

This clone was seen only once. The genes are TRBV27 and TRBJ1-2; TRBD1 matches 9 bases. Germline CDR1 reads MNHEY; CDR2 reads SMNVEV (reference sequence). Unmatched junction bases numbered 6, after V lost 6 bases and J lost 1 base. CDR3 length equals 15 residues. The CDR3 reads CASRGLGQGNYGYTF. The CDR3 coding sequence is TGTGCCAGCAGGGGACTGGGACAGGGTAACTATGGCTACACCTTC.

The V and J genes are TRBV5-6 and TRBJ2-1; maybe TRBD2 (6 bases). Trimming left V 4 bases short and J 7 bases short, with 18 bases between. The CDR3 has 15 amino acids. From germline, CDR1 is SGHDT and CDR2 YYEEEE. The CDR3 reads CASSRLGGAGNEQFF. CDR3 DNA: TGTGCCAGCAGCCGCCTCGGAGGGGCGGGTAATGAGCAGTTCTTC.

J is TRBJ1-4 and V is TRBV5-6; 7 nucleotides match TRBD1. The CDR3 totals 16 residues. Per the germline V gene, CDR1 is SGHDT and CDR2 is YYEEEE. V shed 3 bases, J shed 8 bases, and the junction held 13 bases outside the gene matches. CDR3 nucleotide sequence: TGTGCCAGCAGCTCCTATAGATTAGACAGGGAGGAAAAACTGTTTTTT. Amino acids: CASSSYRLDREEKLFF.

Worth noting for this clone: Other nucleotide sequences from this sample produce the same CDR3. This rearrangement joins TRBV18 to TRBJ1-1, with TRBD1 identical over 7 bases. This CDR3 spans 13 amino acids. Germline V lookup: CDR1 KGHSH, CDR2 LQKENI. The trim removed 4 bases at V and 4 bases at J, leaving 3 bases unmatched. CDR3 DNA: TGTGCCAGCTCACAGGGGGCAGGCACTGAAGCTTTCTTT. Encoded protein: CASSQGAGTEAFF.

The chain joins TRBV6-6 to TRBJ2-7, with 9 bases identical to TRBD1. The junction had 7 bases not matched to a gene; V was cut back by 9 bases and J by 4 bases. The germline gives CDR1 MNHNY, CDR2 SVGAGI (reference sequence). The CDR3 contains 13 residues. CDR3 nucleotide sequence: TGTGCCAGTAGAACAGGGGGCAAGTACGAGCAGTACTTC. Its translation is CASRTGGKYEQYF.

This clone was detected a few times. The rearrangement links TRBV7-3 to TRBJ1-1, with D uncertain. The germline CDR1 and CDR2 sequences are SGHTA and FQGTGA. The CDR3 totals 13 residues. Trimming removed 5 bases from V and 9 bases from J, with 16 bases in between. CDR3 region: CASSRISTSQAFF. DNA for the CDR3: TGTGCCAGCAGCCGAATCTCGACTAGCCAAGCTTTCTTT. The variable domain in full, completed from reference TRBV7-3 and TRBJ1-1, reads GAGVSQTPSNKVTEKGKYVELRCDPISGHTALYWYRQSLGQGPEFLIYFQGTGAADDSGLPNDRFFAVRPEGSVSTLKIQRTERGDSAVYLCASSRISTSQAFFGQGTRLTVV.

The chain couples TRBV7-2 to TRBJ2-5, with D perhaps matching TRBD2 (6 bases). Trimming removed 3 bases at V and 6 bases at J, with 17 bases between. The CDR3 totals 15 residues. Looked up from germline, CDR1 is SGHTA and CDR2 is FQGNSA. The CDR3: CASSLGGIYAKTQYF. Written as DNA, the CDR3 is TGTGCCAGCAGCTTGGGGGGTATTTACGCGAAGACCCAGTACTTC.

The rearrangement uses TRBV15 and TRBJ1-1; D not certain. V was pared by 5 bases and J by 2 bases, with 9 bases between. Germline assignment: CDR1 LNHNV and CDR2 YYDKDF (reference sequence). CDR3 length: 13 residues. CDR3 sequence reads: CATSPQANTEAFF. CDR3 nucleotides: TGTGCCACCAGCCCCCAGGCAAACACTGAAGCTTTCTTT.

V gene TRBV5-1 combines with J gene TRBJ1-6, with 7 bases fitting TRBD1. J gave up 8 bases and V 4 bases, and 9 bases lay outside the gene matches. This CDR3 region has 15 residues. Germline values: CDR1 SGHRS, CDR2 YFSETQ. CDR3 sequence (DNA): TGCGCCAGCAGCCTTTATGACAGGGACCATTCACCCCTCCACTTT. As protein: CASSLYDRDHSPLHF.

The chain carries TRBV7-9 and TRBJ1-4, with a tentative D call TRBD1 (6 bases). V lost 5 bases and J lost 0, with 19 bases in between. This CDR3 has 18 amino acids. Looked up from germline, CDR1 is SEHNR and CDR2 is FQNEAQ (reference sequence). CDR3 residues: CASSPGEGGGTTNEKLFF. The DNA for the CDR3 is TGTGCCAGCAGCCCAGGAGAAGGGGGGGGTACAACTAATGAAAAACTGTTTTTT.

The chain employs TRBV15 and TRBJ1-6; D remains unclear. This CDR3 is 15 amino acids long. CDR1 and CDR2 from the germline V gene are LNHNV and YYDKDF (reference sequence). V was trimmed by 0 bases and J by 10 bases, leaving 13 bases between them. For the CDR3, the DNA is TGTGCCACCAGCAGAGAGTCGGACTTCAACTCACCCCTCCACTTT. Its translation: CATSRESDFNSPLHF.

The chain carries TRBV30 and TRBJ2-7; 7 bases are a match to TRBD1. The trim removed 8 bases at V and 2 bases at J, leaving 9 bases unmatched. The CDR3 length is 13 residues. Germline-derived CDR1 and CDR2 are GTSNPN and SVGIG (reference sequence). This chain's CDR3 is CAIEAGGPYEQYF. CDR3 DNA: TGTGCCATAGAGGCAGGGGGTCCCTACGAGCAGTACTTC.

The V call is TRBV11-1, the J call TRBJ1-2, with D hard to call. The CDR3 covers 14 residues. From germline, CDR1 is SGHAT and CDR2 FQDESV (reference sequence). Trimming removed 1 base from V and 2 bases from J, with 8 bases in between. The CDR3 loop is CASSLDPENYGYTF. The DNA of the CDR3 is TGTGCCAGCAGCTTAGATCCGGAGAACTATGGCTACACCTTC.

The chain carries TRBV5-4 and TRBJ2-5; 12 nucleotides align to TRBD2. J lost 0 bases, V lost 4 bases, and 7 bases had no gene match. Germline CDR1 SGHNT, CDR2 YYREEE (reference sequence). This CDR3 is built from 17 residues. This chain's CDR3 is CASSRFSSGGDQETQYF. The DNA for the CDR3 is TGTGCCAGCAGCCGATTCTCTAGCGGGGGGGACCAAGAGACCCAGTACTTC. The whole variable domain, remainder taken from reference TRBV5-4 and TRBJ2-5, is ETGVTQSPTHLIKTRGQQVTLRCSSQSGHNTVSWYQQALGQGPQFIFQYYREEENGRGNFPPRFSGLQFPNYSSELNVNALELDDSALYLCASSRFSSGGDQETQYFGPGTRLLVL.

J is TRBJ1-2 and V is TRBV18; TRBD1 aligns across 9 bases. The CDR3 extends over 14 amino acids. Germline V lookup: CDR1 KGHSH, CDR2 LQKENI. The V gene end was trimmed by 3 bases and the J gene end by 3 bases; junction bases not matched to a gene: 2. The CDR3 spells CASSPTGGDYGYTF. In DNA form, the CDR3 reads TGTGCCAGCTCACCGACAGGGGGGGACTATGGCTACACCTTC.

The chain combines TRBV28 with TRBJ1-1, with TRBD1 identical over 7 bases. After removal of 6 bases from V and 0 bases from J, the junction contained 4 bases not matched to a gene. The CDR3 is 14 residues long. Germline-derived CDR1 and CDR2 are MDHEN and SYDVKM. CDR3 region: CASRSDRVNTEAFF. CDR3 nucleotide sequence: TGTGCCAGCAGGTCAGACAGGGTGAACACTGAAGCTTTCTTT.

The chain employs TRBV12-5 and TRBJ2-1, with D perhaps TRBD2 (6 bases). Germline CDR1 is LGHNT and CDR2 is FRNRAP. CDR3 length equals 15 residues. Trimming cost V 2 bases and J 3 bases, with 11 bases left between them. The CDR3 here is CASGLRGGFYNEQFF. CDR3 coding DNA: TGTGCTAGTGGTTTGCGTGGGGGGTTCTACAATGAGCAGTTCTTC. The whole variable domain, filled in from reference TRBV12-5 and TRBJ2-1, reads DARVTQTPRHKVTEMGQEVTMRCQPILGHNTVFWYRQTMMQGLELLAYFRNRAPLDDSGMPKDRFSAEMPDATLATLKIQPSEPRDSAVYFCASGLRGGFYNEQFFGPGTRLTVL.

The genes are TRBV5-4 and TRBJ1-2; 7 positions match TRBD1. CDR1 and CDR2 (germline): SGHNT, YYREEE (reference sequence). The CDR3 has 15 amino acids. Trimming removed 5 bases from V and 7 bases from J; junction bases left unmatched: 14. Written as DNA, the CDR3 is TGTGCCAGCAGTTTTGAGGGACAGCCCTCCCGTGGCTACACCTTC. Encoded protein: CASSFEGQPSRGYTF. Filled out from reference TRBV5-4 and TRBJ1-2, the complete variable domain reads ETGVTQSPTHLIKTRGQQVTLRCSSQSGHNTVSWYQQALGQGPQFIFQYYREEENGRGNFPPRFSGLQFPNYSSELNVNALELDDSALYLCASSFEGQPSRGYTFGSGTRLTVV.

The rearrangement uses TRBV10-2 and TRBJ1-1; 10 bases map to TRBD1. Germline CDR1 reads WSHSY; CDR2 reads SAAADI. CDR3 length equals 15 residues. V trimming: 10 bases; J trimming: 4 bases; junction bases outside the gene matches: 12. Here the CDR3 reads CATRQGALLVTEAFF. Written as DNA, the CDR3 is TGCGCCACGAGACAGGGGGCGCTTCTGGTCACTGAAGCTTTCTTT.

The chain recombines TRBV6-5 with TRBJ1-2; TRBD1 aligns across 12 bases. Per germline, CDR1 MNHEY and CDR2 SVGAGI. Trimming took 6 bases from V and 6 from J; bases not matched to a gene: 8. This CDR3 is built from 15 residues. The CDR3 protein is CASRRPGTGGDGYTF. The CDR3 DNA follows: TGTGCCAGCAGGAGACCCGGGACAGGGGGCGATGGCTACACCTTC.

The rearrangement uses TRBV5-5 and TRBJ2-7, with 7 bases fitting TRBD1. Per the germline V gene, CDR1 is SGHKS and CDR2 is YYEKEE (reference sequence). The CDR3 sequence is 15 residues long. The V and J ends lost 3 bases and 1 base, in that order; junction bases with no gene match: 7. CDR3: CASSSGQIYSYEQYF. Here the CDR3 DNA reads TGTGCCAGCAGCTCGGGACAGATATATTCCTACGAGCAGTACTTC.

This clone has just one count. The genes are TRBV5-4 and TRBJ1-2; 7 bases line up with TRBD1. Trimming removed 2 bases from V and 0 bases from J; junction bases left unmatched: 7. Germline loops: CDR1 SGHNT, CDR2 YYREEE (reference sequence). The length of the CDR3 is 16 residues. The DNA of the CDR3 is TGTGCCAGCAGCTTAGCCCGGACAGGAGCTAACTATGGCTACACCTTC. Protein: CASSLARTGANYGYTF. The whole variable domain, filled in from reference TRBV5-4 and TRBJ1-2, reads ETGVTQSPTHLIKTRGQQVTLRCSSQSGHNTVSWYQQALGQGPQFIFQYYREEENGRGNFPPRFSGLQFPNYSSELNVNALELDDSALYLCASSLARTGANYGYTFGSGTRLTVV.